A selection of T cell receptor beta chains follows, all from one sample in a study of response to subunit inactivated influenza vaccine. MiXCR, applied by TCRdb to the RT-PCR reads, yields one record per CDR3 protein. The repertoire holds over 800,000 distinct CDR3 sequences, with 21% as singletons. The source was PBMCs from blood, collected roughly 5 days after vaccination. The receptors were gathered from a man over 45 who received an inactivated influenza vaccine. The conserved cysteine and the conserved F or W are not part of the CDR3 here. Each record gives: CDR3 protein, V gene, clone size, J gene. The size of a clone is reported for some rows only, either as once, few or many, or as a class for expanded clones.

ASSVAHGQGRTGELF TRBV9 . TRBJ2-2
SARGDGFNQPQH TRBV20-1 few TRBJ1-5
ASSLVGIGGTNRGQY TRBV7-2 many TRBJ2-7
SVASGGNTIY TRBV29-1 . TRBJ1-3
ASSQDRASSYNEQF TRBV4-2 few TRBJ2-1
ASSYSGTEQY TRBV6-5 many TRBJ2-7
ASSLDGGGQF TRBV5-1 . TRBJ2-1
ASSSRTSYNEQF TRBV21-1 . TRBJ2-1
SARDYSGAGDTQY TRBV20-1 . TRBJ2-3
SATGGWGQPQH TRBV20-1 few TRBJ1-5
SAQKVLNQETQY TRBV20-1 few TRBJ2-5
ASSLGLSPATQY TRBV5-1 once TRBJ2-3
SARAGGLGQGRHEQF TRBV20-1 few TRBJ2-1
SAMTRVRFYEQF TRBV29-1 . TRBJ2-1
ASSSTRQGRTRANIQY TRBV11-2 few TRBJ2-4
SVREGGSPLH TRBV29-1 . TRBJ1-6
ASSQGASLDTQY TRBV4-2 many TRBJ2-3
ASSLVETDTQY TRBV12-3/TRBV12-4 few TRBJ2-3
ASLGLAGREDTQY TRBV2 . TRBJ2-3
SARAGGLTGELF TRBV20-1 . TRBJ2-2
ASSEALGGGNEQY TRBV2 few TRBJ2-7
AGSVEPAGELF TRBV9 . TRBJ2-2